These T cell receptor beta chains were read from a single sample in a study of cytomegalovirus exposure and HLA in healthy donors. The table came from immunoSEQ multiplex PCR; TCRdb's copy has only in-frame clones and leaves some out. This table holds around 99,000 clones, approximately 80% found once. The specimen sequenced was PBMCs. The receptors originated from a male donor in good health and CMV-seronegative. The CDR3 runs from the conserved cysteine through the conserved F or W. D genes are given only for firm matches. Expanded clones get a size class; other rows say once, few or many, or leave the size out.

CDR3 | DNA | V | D | J | size
CASFRGRTIAGGPGNTQYF | TGTGCCAGCTTCAGGGGACGGACGATAGCGGGAGGGCCTGGAAATACGCAGTATTTT | TRBV2 | TRBD2 | TRBJ2-3 | NA
CASSPEGPYTGELFF | TGCGCCAGCAGCCCGGAGGGACCCTACACCGGGGAGCTGTTTTTT | TRBV5-1 | NA | TRBJ2-2 | once
CASSLNSGWGEETQYF | TGTGCCAGCAGTCTGAATAGCGGGTGGGGAGAAGAGACCCAGTACTTC | TRBV27 | TRBD2 | TRBJ2-5 | NA
CASSSRVSGANVLTF | TGTGCCAGCAGTAGCAGGGTCTCTGGGGCCAACGTCCTGACTTTC | TRBV6-1 | NA | TRBJ2-6 | few
CSVVIRGNEQFF | TGCAGCGTTGTTATTCGGGGAAATGAGCAGTTCTTC | TRBV29-1 | NA | TRBJ2-1 | NA
CASSMGLELFEQYF | TGTGCCAGCAGCATGGGACTCGAACTTTTCGAGCAGTACTTC | TRBV7-2 | NA | TRBJ2-7 | few
CASSLSSGIRYEQYF | TGCGCCAGCAGCTTATCTAGCGGTATCCGCTACGAGCAGTACTTC | TRBV5-1 | TRBD2 | TRBJ2-7 | NA
CASSDTGGFSYEQYF | TGTGCCAGCAGTGACACAGGGGGCTTCTCCTACGAGCAGTACTTC | TRBV25-1 | TRBD1 | TRBJ2-7 | NA
CASSSRVMNTEAFF | TGTGCCAGCAGCTCCCGAGTGATGAACACTGAAGCTTTCTTT | TRBV7-8 | NA | TRBJ1-1 | NA
CSVEDQQGILGYEQYF | TGCAGCGTTGAAGATCAACAGGGGATACTGGGGTACGAGCAGTACTTC | TRBV29-1 | TRBD1 | TRBJ2-7 | once
CASSGAGNNYGYTF | TGTGCCAGCAGTGGCGCAGGGAATAACTATGGCTACACCTTC | TRBV25-1 | NA | TRBJ1-2 | NA
CASSRTRTEQYF | TGCGCCAGCAGCCGAACCCGGACAGAACAGTACTTC | TRBV5-1 | NA | TRBJ2-5 | NA
CASSLGAYEQYF | TGTGCCAGCAGCTTAGGGGCCTACGAGCAGTACTTC | TRBV7-9 | NA | TRBJ2-7 | NA
CASSLASFSAGAIGELFF | TGCGCCAGCAGCTTGGCTAGTTTTTCGGCAGGGGCTATAGGGGAGCTGTTTTTT | TRBV5-1 | NA | TRBJ2-2 | NA
CATSSGQVPYNEQFF | TGTGCCACCAGCAGTGGACAGGTCCCTTACAATGAGCAGTTCTTC | TRBV15 | TRBD1 | TRBJ2-1 | NA
CASKTGGVNTGELFF | TGTGCCAGCAAAACAGGGGGGGTAAACACCGGGGAGCTGTTTTTT | TRBV6-1 | NA | TRBJ2-2 | NA
CASSFSLTGELFF | TGTGCCAGCAGCTTCTCTTTAACCGGGGAGCTGTTTTTT | TRBV7-6 | NA | TRBJ2-2 | NA
CASSLEPGLGEQYF | TGTGCCAGCAGCTTAGAACCAGGGTTAGGGGAGCAGTACTTC | TRBV7-7 | NA | TRBJ2-7 | NA
CASSKHGDIQPQHF | TGTGCCAGCAGCAAACACGGGGATATTCAGCCCCAGCATTTT | TRBV28 | NA | TRBJ1-5 | NA
CASSPSGGTNEKLFF | TGCGCCAGCAGCCCGTCAGGGGGGACTAATGAAAAACTGTTTTTT | TRBV4-1 | TRBD1 | TRBJ1-4 | once
CASRGGDYGYTF | TGTGCCAGCAGGGGAGGAGACTATGGCTACACCTTC | TRBV27 | NA | TRBJ1-2 | NA
CASSLQGVGTQYF | TGTGCCAGCAGCCTACAGGGGGTTGGGACCCAGTACTTC | TRBV5-4 | TRBD1 | TRBJ2-5 | few
CAWGGPGQGSQPQHF | TGTGCCTGGGGGGGACCGGGACAGGGGAGCCAGCCCCAGCATTTT | TRBV30 | TRBD1 | TRBJ1-5 | NA
CASSFPPGLTGELFF | TGTGCCAGCAGTTTTCCCCCGGGATTGACCGGGGAGCTGTTTTTT | TRBV27 | NA | TRBJ2-2 | NA